These T cell receptor beta chains were read from a single sample in a study of blood T cells in healthy people across ages. TCRdb analysed the 5' RACE reads with MiXCR anew, one entry per CDR3 protein. The sample gives more than 1.4 million distinct CDR3 sequences, around two fifths of which show up once; around 8% is in the top ten. The sequencing input was blood. The origin of the receptors is a woman under 30 in good health. CDR3s include the opening cysteine and the closing phenylalanine or tryptophan. The order of the fields is V gene, clone size, D gene, J gene, CDR3 DNA, CDR3 protein. The D gene is left open where the match is weak. Some rows mark clone size as missing; the rest say once, few, many or name a class of expanded clone.

>TRBV12-3/TRBV12-4|NA|NA|TRBJ2-2
TGTGCCAGCATGATAGCGAGGGGAACCGGGGAGCTGTTTTTT
CASMIARGTGELFF
>TRBV24-1|once|NA|TRBJ2-7
TGTGCCAAAACCGGGGTAGCAGGTATTGGCGAGCAGTACTTC
CAKTGVAGIGEQYF
>TRBV10-3|few|NA|TRBJ1-1
TGTGCCATCAGTGAGAGAATTCAGGGAATGAACACTGAAGCTTTCTTT
CAISERIQGMNTEAFF
>TRBV7-2|NA|NA|TRBJ2-1
TGTGCCAGCAGCTGTAATAGCGGTAATGAGCAGTTCTTC
CASSCNSGNEQFF
>TRBV10-3|NA|NA|TRBJ2-5
TGTGCCATCAGTGAGAGGGGTGAAGAGACCCAGTACTTC
CAISERGEETQYF
>TRBV5-6|NA|TRBD1|TRBJ1-2
TGTGCCAGCAGACTCGACAGGGTACATGGCTACACCTTC
CASRLDRVHGYTF
>TRBV20-1|NA|NA|TRBJ1-1
TGCAGTGCTAGTGGGGGAAGAGGCTCTGAAGCTTTCTTT
CSASGGRGSEAFF
>TRBV20-1|few|NA|TRBJ1-2
TGCAGTGCTGGGACCGGCTCCGGCTATGGCTACACCTTC
CSAGTGSGYGYTF
>TRBV5-1|NA|NA|TRBJ2-2
TGCGCCAGCAGCTTGGACGAGGGGCTCGGCGGGGAGCTGTTTTTT
CASSLDEGLGGELFF
>TRBV11-2|NA|NA|TRBJ2-3
TGTGCCAGCAGCTTAAAATGGACCGTAGCAGATACGCAGTATTTT
CASSLKWTVADTQYF
>TRBV27|NA|NA|TRBJ2-4
TGTGCCAGCAGTTATCAGCAGTCGGCGGGGGCCAAAAACATTCAGTACTTC
CASSYQQSAGAKNIQYF
>TRBV28|NA|NA|TRBJ2-7
TGTGCCAGCACCCATGGAACAGTTTACAATGAGCAGTACTTC
CASTHGTVYNEQYF
>TRBV7-9|many|TRBD2|TRBJ2-1
TGTGCCAGCAGTTTACTAGCGGGAGTCTACAATGAGCAGTTCTTC
CASSLLAGVYNEQFF
>TRBV7-9|few|NA|TRBJ2-3
TGTGCCAGCAAGCGCAGCCCAGATACGCAGTATTTT
CASKRSPDTQYF
>TRBV4-2|NA|NA|TRBJ2-7
TGTGCCAGCAGCACAGACATTCGGAGCTCCTACGAGCAGTACTTC
CASSTDIRSSYEQYF
>TRBV14|NA|NA|TRBJ2-5
TGTGCCAGCAGCCAAGCGATAAGCCAGTACTTC
CASSQAISQYF
>TRBV2|NA|NA|TRBJ2-3
TGTGCCAGCAGTGCCCGGGGGCAGACTGGGCCAATGTCGGATACGCAGTATTTT
CASSARGQTGPMSDTQYF
>TRBV20-1|NA|NA|TRBJ2-7
TGCAGCGTGGTTAGGGGAGATGGCTACGAGCAGTACTTC
CSVVRGDGYEQYF
>TRBV10-3|once|NA|TRBJ2-7
TGTGGCATCAGTGAAGGGGGCTACGAGCAGTACTTC
CGISEGGYEQYF
>TRBV27|few|NA|TRBJ2-3
TGTGCCAGCAGTTTATCGGGCGTGGGGTACACAGATACGCAGTATTTT
CASSLSGVGYTDTQYF
>TRBV20-1|few|NA|TRBJ2-1
TGCAGTGTCCCCCCGACTGTCACAGGGCAGTTCTTC
CSVPPTVTGQFF
>TRBV30|NA|NA|TRBJ2-1
TGTGCCTGGAGTCTGGCCTACAATGAGCAGTTCTTC
CAWSLAYNEQFF
>TRBV10-3|NA|NA|TRBJ2-7
TGTGCCATCAGTGAGTCCTCAGCATCCGAGCAGTACTTC
CAISESSASEQYF
>TRBV7-8|NA|NA|TRBJ2-5
TGTGCCAGCAACTCGGTGTTCGTGGGGGACACCTACCAAGAGACCCAGTACTTC
CASNSVFVGDTYQETQYF
>TRBV7-2|NA|NA|TRBJ2-7
TGTACCAGCAGCTTGGCGGGCGAATCCTACGAGCAGTACTTC
CTSSLAGESYEQYF
>TRBV11-3|NA|TRBD1|TRBJ2-7
TGTGCCAGCACAAAGGGGACAGGCGTCTACGACGAGCAGTACTTC
CASTKGTGVYDEQYF
>TRBV20-1|NA|TRBD2|TRBJ2-1
TGCAGTGCTAGAGACGACGGCGGGAGGTTCTCCTACAAGGAGCAGTTCTTC
CSARDDGGRFSYKEQFF
>TRBV5-1|NA|TRBD2|TRBJ2-1
TGCGCCAGCAGCCGACTAGCGCCCGTCTCCTACAATGAGCAGTTCTTC
CASSRLAPVSYNEQFF
>TRBV29-1|few|TRBD1|TRBJ1-2
TGCAGCGTTGAAGCCGGGACAGGCCGGATCTATGGCTACACCTTC
CSVEAGTGRIYGYTF
>TRBV5-1|few|NA|TRBJ2-7
TGCGCCAGCAGGGGGGACGAGCAGTACTTC
CASRGDEQYF
>TRBV2|NA|NA|TRBJ2-1
TGTGCCACCGGGCGGGGGCCGAATGAGCAGTTCTTC
CATGRGPNEQFF
>TRBV12-3/TRBV12-4|few|TRBD2|TRBJ2-1
TGTGCCAGCAGTTCACTCCCTAGCGGGAGAAGGTATGAGCAGTTCTTC
CASSSLPSGRRYEQFF
>TRBV20-1|few|NA|TRBJ2-1
TGCAGTGCTAGAGGGGATGCGGGGGCCGTCAGCTCCTACAATGAGCAGTTCTTC
CSARGDAGAVSSYNEQFF
>TRBV10-3|NA|NA|TRBJ2-1
TGTGCCATCGGGGCGGGACTCACGGATGAGCAGTTCTTC
CAIGAGLTDEQFF
>TRBV27|NA|TRBD2|TRBJ2-1
TGTGCCAGCAGTTTGAGGGCGATAGCGGGAGGGACCTACTATGAGCAGTTCTTC
CASSLRAIAGGTYYEQFF
>TRBV20-1|once|NA|TRBJ1-2
TGCAGTGCTAGAGATCCCGGTGGTGGCTATGGCTACACCTTC
CSARDPGGGYGYTF
>TRBV6-1|NA|TRBD1|TRBJ1-5
TGTGCCAGCAGTGCAACAGGGGGCGAGGATCAGCCCCAGCATTTT
CASSATGGEDQPQHF
>TRBV28|NA|TRBD2|TRBJ2-3
TGTGCCAGCAGTCCGCCCAGCCTCATAGCGGGGGATTTAGATACGCAGTATTTT
CASSPPSLIAGDLDTQYF
>TRBV5-1|many|NA|TRBJ2-3
TGTGCCAGCAGCTTAGGCGGGCCAGATACGCAGTATTTT
CASSLGGPDTQYF
>TRBV25-1|NA|NA|TRBJ2-1
TGTGCCAGCAGTGAGGCAGGGTTCGGTGAGCAGTTCTTC
CASSEAGFGEQFF
>TRBV24-1|NA|NA|TRBJ2-4
TGTGCCACCAGTGATGCCTCCTCTGCGGGTGAGCAGTACTTC
CATSDASSAGEQYF
>TRBV7-9|few|NA|TRBJ1-2
TGTGCCAGCAGCGCACTCCTAAGTGGCTACACCTTC
CASSALLSGYTF
>TRBV4-1|NA|NA|TRBJ2-2
TGCGCCAGCAGCCAAGCTGTCGGGAGAAGGACCGGGGAGCTGTTTTTT
CASSQAVGRRTGELFF
>TRBV7-2|few|NA|TRBJ2-7
TGTGCCAGCAGCCGTTTCTCCTACGAGCAGTACTTC
CASSRFSYEQYF